The present entry profiles one T cell receptor (beta chain) with its context. The antigen this receptor binds is unknown. Base qualities are missing; no much larger clone stands one base away. V lost 4 bases and J lost 2 bases; the stretch between them is 6 bases long. Reading the germline V gene gives CDR1 MDHEN and CDR2 SYDVKM. The CDR3 covers 13 residues, taking in both the cysteine and the phenylalanine. Of the read, only the CDR3 DNA is kept; its 39 bases are in frame from base 1. The data derive from a study of blood T cell repertoires in COVID-19 (TCRdb year 2020). Looking at the study overall: Collaborator samples came from the United States, Italy and Spain and covered acute and convalescent phases of COVID-19. The prospective study material was composed of cDNA or gDNA derived from T cells, B-cell-depleted T cells, or PBMCs. Deeply sampled blood TCRbeta repertoires from subjects exposed to, actively infected with, or recovered from COVID-19 were included in the dataset. The repertoires were released in a freely available public database intended as a resource for research on the immune response to SARS-CoV-2. The samples were drawn from the first 160 participants of the ongoing ImmuneRACE study and from 1,200 or so subjects provided by 6 global collaborators. Sample metadata almost always included a de-identified subject ID, COVID-19 status, age in years and sex. HLA class I and class II types, where available, came from metadata supplied by the sample provider rather than from assay-based typing. General study outcomes and caveats: Clinical and demographic metadata were provided uncurated, with the amount varying by source and participant.

The immunoSEQ Assay, a bias-controlled multiplex PCR, was used to amplify TCRbeta CDR3 regions from genomic DNA. Per the authors' processing: The number of nucleated cells in each sample was estimated from the amplification of reference gene primers within the assay. Sequence reads were collapsed and filtered to measure the absolute abundance of every unique TCRbeta CDR3 rearrangement. For each sample, productive Simpson clonality was calculated as the square root of Simpson's diversity index over productive rearrangements. TCRdb limited this immuneACCESS table to in-frame rearrangements with V and J called. A share of clones is missing; checked studies link under half to unresolved V genes, and the rest is unexplained. V, J and clone size were drawn from that table, and D and trimming were deduced from the DNA. The sample has about 180,000 clones on record, about 85% of them singletons. Under 8% of the sample lies in the top ten.

Enrolling through a virtual design, the prospective study's participants ranged in age from roughly 18 to 100 years and lived across some 22 United States geographic areas. In the prospective study, participants were assigned to cohorts based on the clinical history participants reported in a screening survey and a study questionnaire. Recovered participants in ImmuneRACE Cohort 3 were defined by two consecutive negative NP/OP PCR tests, clearance by a healthcare professional, or resolution of symptoms. Each participant in the prospective study had whole blood, serum and a nasopharyngeal or oropharyngeal swab collected by mobile phlebotomists. Over a roughly two-month period, participants in the prospective study had the option of providing additional blood draws and questionnaires. Before DNA extraction, blood samples from the prospective study were shipped at room temperature or frozen.

In this chain, TRBV28 is recombined with TRBJ1-5, with the identity of the D gene unclear. Material: PBMCs or T cells enriched from blood (not recorded which). The TCR originated in a man aged 35 to 55 who had recovered from COVID-19. The CDR3 is CASSWLGNQPQHF. The base sequence is TGTGCCAGCAGTTGGCTGGGCAATCAGCCCCAGCATTTT.